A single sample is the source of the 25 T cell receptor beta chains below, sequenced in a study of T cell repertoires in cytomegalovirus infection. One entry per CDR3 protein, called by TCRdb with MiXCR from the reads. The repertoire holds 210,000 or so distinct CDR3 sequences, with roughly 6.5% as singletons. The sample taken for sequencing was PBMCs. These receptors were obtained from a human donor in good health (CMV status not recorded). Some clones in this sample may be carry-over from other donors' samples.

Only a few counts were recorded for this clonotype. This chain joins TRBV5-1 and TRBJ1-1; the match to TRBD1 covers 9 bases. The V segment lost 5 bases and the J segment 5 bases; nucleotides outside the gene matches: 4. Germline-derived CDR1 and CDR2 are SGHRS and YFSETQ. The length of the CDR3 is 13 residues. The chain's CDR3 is CASRAGTGTEAFF. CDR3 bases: TGCGCCAGCAGGGCCGGGACAGGGACTGAAGCTTTCTTT.

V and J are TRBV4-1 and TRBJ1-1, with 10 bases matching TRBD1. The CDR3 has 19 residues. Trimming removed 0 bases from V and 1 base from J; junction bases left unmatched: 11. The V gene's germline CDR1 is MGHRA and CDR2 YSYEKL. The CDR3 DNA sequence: TGCGCCAGCAGCCAAGAGAGACCGGGACAGGGGCTTTGGAACACTGAAGCTTTCTTT. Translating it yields CASSQERPGQGLWNTEAFF.

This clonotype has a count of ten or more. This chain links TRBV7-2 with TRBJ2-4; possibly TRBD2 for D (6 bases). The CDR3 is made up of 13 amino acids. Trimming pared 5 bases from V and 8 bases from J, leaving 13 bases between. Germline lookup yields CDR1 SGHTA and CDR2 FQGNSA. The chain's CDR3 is CASSPGTGDIQYF. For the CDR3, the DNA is TGTGCCAGCAGCCCTGGGACTGGGGACATTCAGTACTTC. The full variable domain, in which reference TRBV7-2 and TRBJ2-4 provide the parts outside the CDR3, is GAGVSQSPSNKVTEKGKDVELRCDPISGHTALYWYRQSLGQGLEFLIYFQGNSAPDKSGLPSDRFSAERTGGSVSTLTIQRTQQEDSAVYLCASSPGTGDIQYFGAGTRLSVL.

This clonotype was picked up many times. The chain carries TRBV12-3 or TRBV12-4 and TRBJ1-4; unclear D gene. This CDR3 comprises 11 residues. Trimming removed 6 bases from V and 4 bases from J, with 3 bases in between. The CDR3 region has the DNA TGTGCCAGCAGCAATAATGAAAAACTGTTTTTT. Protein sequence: CASSNNEKLFF.

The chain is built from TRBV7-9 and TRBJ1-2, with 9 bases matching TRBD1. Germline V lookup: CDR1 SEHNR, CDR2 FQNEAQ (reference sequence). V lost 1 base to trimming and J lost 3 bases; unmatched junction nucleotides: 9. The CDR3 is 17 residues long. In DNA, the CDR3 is TGTGCCAGCAGCTTAGTCTACCCGGGACAGGGACACTATGGCTACACCTTC. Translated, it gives CASSLVYPGQGHYGYTF.

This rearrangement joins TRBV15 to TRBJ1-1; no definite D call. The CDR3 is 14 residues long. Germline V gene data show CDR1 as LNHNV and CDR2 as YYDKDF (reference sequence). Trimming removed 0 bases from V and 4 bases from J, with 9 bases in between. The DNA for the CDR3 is TGTGCCACCAGCAGAGATGCCATGGCCACTGAAGCTTTCTTT. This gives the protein CATSRDAMATEAFF.

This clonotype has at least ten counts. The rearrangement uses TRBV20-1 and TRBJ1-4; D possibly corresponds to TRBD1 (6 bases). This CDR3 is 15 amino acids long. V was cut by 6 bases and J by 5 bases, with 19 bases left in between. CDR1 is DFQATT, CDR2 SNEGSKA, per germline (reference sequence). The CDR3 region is CSAKIPGQKNEKLFF. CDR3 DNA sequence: TGCAGTGCAAAAATACCGGGACAAAAAAATGAAAAACTGTTTTTT.

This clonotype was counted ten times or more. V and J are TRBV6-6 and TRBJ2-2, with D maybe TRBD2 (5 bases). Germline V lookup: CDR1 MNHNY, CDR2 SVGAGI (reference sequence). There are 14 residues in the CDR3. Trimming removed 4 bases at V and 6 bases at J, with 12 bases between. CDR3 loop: CASSLDLGAGELFF. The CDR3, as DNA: TGTGCCAGCAGTTTAGACCTCGGGGCCGGGGAGCTGTTTTTT.

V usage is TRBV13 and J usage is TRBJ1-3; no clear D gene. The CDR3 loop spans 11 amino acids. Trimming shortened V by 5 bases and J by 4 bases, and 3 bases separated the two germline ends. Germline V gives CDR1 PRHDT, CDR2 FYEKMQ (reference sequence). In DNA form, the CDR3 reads TGTGCCAGCAGCGTCGGAAACACCATATATTTT. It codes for CASSVGNTIYF.

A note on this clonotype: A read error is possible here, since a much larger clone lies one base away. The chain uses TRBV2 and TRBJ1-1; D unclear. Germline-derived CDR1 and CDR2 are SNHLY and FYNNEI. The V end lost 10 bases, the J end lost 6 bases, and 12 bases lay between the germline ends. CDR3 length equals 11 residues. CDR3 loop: CATAVNAEAFF. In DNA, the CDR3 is TGTGCCACCGCAGTCAACGCTGAAGCTTTCTTT.

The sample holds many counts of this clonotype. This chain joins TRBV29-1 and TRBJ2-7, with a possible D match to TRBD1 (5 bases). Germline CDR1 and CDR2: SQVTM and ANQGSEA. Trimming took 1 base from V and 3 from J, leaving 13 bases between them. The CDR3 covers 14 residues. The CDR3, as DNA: TGCAGCGTTGAAGGGCCCCAGGGAAACTACGAGCAGTACTTC. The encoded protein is CSVEGPQGNYEQYF.

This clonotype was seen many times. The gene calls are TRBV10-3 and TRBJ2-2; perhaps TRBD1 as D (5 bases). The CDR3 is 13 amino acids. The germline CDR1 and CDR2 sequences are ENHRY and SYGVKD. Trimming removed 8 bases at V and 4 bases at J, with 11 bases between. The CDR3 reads CAIGDRATGELFF. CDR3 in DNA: TGTGCCATCGGAGACAGAGCCACCGGGGAGCTGTTTTTT.

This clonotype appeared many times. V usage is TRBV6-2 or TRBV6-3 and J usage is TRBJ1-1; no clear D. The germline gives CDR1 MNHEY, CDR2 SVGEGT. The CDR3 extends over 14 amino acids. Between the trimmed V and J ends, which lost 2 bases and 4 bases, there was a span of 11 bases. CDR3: CASSYQPGSTEAFF. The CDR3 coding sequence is TGTGCCAGCAGTTACCAGCCCGGGAGCACTGAAGCTTTCTTT.

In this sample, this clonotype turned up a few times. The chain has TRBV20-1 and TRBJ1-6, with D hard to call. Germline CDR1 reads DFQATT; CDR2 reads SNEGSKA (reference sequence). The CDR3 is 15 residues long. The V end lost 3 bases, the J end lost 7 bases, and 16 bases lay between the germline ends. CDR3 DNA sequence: TGCAGTGCTAGTTTCCCGGGAAACCCGAATTCACCCCTCCACTTT. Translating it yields CSASFPGNPNSPLHF.

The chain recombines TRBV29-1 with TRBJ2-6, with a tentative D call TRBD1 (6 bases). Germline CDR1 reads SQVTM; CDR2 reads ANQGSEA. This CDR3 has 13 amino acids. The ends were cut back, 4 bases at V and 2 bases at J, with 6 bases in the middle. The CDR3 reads CSVAGAGANVLTF. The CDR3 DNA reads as TGCAGCGTTGCAGGGGCTGGGGCCAACGTCCTGACTTTC.

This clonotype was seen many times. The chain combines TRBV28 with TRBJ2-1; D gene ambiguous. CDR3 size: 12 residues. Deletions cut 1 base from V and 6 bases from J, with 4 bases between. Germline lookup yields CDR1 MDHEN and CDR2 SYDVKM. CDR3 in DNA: TGTGCCAGCAGTTTATTTACCAATGAGCAGTTCTTC. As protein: CASSLFTNEQFF.

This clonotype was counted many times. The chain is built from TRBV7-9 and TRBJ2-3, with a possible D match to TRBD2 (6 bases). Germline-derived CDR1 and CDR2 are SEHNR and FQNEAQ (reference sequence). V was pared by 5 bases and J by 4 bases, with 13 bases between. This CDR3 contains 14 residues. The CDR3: CASSEEGIADTQYF. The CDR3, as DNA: TGTGCCAGCAGCGAGGAGGGGATCGCAGATACGCAGTATTTT.

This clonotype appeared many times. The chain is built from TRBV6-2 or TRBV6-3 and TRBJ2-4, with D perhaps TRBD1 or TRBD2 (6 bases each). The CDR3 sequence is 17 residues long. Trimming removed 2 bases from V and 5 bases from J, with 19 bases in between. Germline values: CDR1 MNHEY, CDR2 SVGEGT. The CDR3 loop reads CASSYGGGQSSENIQYF. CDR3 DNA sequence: TGTGCCAGCAGTTACGGGGGAGGACAGTCGTCCGAAAACATTCAGTACTTC.

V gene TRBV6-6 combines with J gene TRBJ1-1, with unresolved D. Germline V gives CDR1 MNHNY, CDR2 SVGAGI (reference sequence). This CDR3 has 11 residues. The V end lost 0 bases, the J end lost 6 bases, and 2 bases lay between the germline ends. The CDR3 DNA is TGTGCCAGCAGTTACTCCCCTGAAGCTTTCTTT. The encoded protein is CASSYSPEAFF.

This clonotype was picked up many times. The CDR3 nucleotides read TGCAGTGCTAGCGGCCCGTTAGTAGCGGGGACCTACGAGCAGTACTTC. This sequence encodes CSASGPLVAGTYEQYF. The J gene is TRBJ2-7, the V gene TRBV20-1; 8 bases fit TRBD2. V shed 3 bases and J 2 bases; nucleotides not matched to a gene: 12. Per germline, CDR1 DFQATT and CDR2 SNEGSKA (reference sequence). The CDR3 has 16 amino acids.

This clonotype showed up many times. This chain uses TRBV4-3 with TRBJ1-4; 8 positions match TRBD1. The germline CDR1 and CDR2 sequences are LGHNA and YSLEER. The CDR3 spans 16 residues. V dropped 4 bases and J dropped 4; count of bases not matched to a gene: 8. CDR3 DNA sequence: TGCGCCAGCAGCCGGAGGAAGGACAGGGATAATGAAAAACTGTTTTTT. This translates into CASSRRKDRDNEKLFF.

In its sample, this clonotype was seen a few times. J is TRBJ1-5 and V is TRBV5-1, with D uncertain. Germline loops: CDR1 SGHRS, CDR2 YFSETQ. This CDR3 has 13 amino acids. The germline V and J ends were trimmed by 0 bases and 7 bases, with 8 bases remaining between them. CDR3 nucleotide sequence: TGCGCCAGCAGCTTGGGTTTGGACCAGCCCCAGCATTTT. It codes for CASSLGLDQPQHF. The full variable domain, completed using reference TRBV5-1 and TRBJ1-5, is KAGVTQTPRYLIKTRGQQVTLSCSPISGHRSVSWYQQTPGQGLQFLFEYFSETQRNKGNFPGRFSGRQFSNSRSEMNVSTLELGDSALYLCASSLGLDQPQHFGDGTRLSIL.

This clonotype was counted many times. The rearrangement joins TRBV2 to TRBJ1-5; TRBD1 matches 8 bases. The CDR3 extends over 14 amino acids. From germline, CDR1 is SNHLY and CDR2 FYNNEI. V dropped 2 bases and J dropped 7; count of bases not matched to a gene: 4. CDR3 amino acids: CASSEWTGRQPQHF. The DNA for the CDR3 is TGTGCCAGCAGTGAATGGACAGGGAGGCAGCCCCAGCATTTT.

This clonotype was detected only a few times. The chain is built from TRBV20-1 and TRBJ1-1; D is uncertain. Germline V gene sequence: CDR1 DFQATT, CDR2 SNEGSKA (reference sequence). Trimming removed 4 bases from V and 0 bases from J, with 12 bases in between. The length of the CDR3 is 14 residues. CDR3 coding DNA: TGCAGTGCTATCTCGACATTTATGAACACTGAAGCTTTCTTT. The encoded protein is CSAISTFMNTEAFF.

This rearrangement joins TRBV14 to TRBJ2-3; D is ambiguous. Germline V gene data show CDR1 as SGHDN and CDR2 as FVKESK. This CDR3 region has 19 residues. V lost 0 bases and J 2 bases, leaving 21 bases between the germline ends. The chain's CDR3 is CASSQEKQKRTYYTDTQYF. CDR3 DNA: TGTGCCAGCAGCCAAGAGAAACAGAAACGAACATATTACACAGATACGCAGTATTTT.